These T cell receptor beta chains were read from a single sample in a study of blood T cell repertoires in COVID-19. Produced via immunoSEQ multiplex PCR; TCRdb's table is partial and in-frame only. The table has around 700,000 clones, 75% to 90% seen once. Sequencing was performed on peripheral blood. These TCRs come from a woman between 18 and 29 years old with acute or convalescent COVID-19. Each CDR3 is given with its conserved first and last residue. The D gene is left open where the match is weak. Size is omitted from some rows. Given values are once, few, many or a class for expanded clones.

CASSLGQGASPLHF | TGTGCCAGCTCACTAGGACAGGGAGCCTCACCCCTCCACTTT | TRBJ1-6 | - | TRBD1 | TRBV18
CASSIAGTNGANVLTF | TGTGCCAGTAGTATAGCAGGGACTAACGGGGCCAACGTCCTGACTTTC | TRBJ2-6 | - | TRBD2 | TRBV19
CASKRGDQPQHF | TGTGCCAGTAAGAGAGGCGATCAGCCCCAGCATTTT | TRBJ1-5 | - | - | TRBV19
CASSTPLSGANVLTF | TGTGCCAGTAGTACCCCCCTCTCTGGGGCCAACGTCCTGACTTTC | TRBJ2-6 | - | - | TRBV19
CASTPPGRHNNEQFF | TGTGCCAGTACCCCCCCGGGGAGGCACAACAATGAGCAGTTCTTC | TRBJ2-1 | - | - | TRBV19
CASSEQNYGYTF | TGTGCCAGCAGTGAACAGAACTATGGCTACACCTTC | TRBJ1-2 | - | - | TRBV6-1
CASSVGVPPGNTIYF | TGTGCCAGCAGCGTAGGAGTTCCCCCTGGAAACACCATATATTTT | TRBJ1-3 | once | - | TRBV9
CASSLNGQVKNTEAFF | TGCGCCAGCAGCTTGAATGGACAGGTTAAGAACACTGAAGCTTTCTTT | TRBJ1-1 | - | TRBD1 | TRBV5-1
CASSQDEAGGLGDGYTF | TGTGCCAGCAGCCAAGACGAGGCAGGGGGCCTCGGGGATGGCTACACCTTC | TRBJ1-2 | - | TRBD1 | TRBV3-1/TRBV3-2
CASRNGQLGGETQYF | TGTGCCAGCAGAAACGGACAGTTGGGGGGGGAGACCCAGTACTTC | TRBJ2-5 | few | - | TRBV6-5
CASSQHRVNGYTF | TGTGCCAGCAGCCAGCACAGGGTAAATGGCTACACCTTC | TRBJ1-2 | few | - | TRBV3-1/TRBV3-2
CASGVGGSGYTF | TGTGCCAGCGGCGTAGGGGGTTCTGGCTACACCTTC | TRBJ1-2 | - | - | TRBV12-3/TRBV12-4
CAWARERGRLTTNEKLFF | TGTGCCTGGGCCCGAGAACGGGGGAGGTTGACAACTAATGAAAAACTGTTTTTT | TRBJ1-4 | - | - | TRBV30
CASRRTGGREKLFF | TGTGCCAGCAGAAGGACAGGGGGAAGGGAAAAACTGTTTTTT | TRBJ1-4 | - | TRBD1 | TRBV2
CASSKWVVGLPSYEQYF | TGTGCCAGCAGCAAATGGGTTGTGGGGCTTCCCTCCTACGAGCAGTACTTC | TRBJ2-7 | - | - | TRBV21-1
CAISESGGRENIQYF | TGTGCCATCAGTGAGTCGGGGGGGAGGGAAAACATTCAGTACTTC | TRBJ2-4 | - | TRBD2 | TRBV10-3
CASSHPTTGRGGIGVTYEQYF | TGTGCCAGCAGCCACCCCACGACAGGGCGTGGGGGTATTGGAGTAACCTACGAGCAGTACTTC | TRBJ2-7 | - | - | TRBV12-1
CASSEDSLPNQPQHF | TGTGCCAGCAGTGAAGACAGTTTGCCCAATCAGCCCCAGCATTTT | TRBJ1-5 | once | - | TRBV2
CATRQGLWTEAFF | TGTGCCACCAGACAGGGCTTATGGACTGAAGCTTTCTTT | TRBJ1-1 | - | - | TRBV24-1
CASSIQLAGGPSTDTQYF | TGTGCCAGTAGTATTCAACTAGCGGGGGGACCTAGCACAGATACGCAGTATTTT | TRBJ2-3 | - | TRBD2 | TRBV19
CASSYSTGSAYEQYF | TGTGCCAGCAGTTACTCGACGGGGTCTGCCTACGAGCAGTACTTC | TRBJ2-7 | - | - | TRBV6-5
CAWSVLGQGENYGYTF | TGTGCCTGGAGTGTACTCGGACAGGGTGAGAACTATGGCTACACCTTC | TRBJ1-2 | - | TRBD1 | TRBV30
CASSPNGGMSSGNTIYF | TGTGCCAGCAGCCCCAACGGAGGGATGAGCTCTGGAAACACCATATATTTT | TRBJ1-3 | - | - | TRBV5-6
CAWSLQPGTEAFF | TGTGCCTGGAGTCTCCAACCGGGCACTGAAGCTTTCTTT | TRBJ1-1 | - | - | TRBV30
CASSKGPPTALHF | TGTGCCAGCAGCAAAGGGCCCCCAACCGCCCTCCACTTT | TRBJ1-6 | - | - | TRBV21-1
CASSGSSYEQYF | TGTGCCAGCAGCGGGAGCTCCTACGAGCAGTACTTC | TRBJ2-7 | - | - | TRBV13
CASSPSLNTEAFF | TGTGCCAGCAGTCCTTCTCTTAACACTGAAGCTTTCTTT | TRBJ1-1 | - | - | TRBV21-1
CASSLVRQGANTGELFF | TGTGCCAGCAGCCTTGTCCGACAGGGGGCGAACACCGGGGAGCTGTTTTTT | TRBJ2-2 | - | TRBD1 | TRBV4-2
CASSRVETQYF | TGTGCCAGCAGCCGGGTGGAGACCCAGTACTTC | TRBJ2-5 | - | - | TRBV7-9
CASGRTGNEQYF | TGTGCCAGCGGGAGGACAGGGAACGAGCAGTACTTC | TRBJ2-7 | - | TRBD1 | TRBV12-3/TRBV12-4
CASSFRNHDTEAFF | TGTGCCAGCAGCTTCAGGAATCACGACACTGAAGCTTTCTTT | TRBJ1-1 | - | - | TRBV7-9
CASSPRGQGGPYEQYF | TGTGCCAGTAGTCCCCGGGGACAAGGGGGACCCTACGAGCAGTACTTC | TRBJ2-7 | - | - | TRBV19
CASSFPRTGWSYNSPLHF | TGTGCCAGCAGCTTCCCACGGACAGGGTGGTCCTATAATTCACCCCTCCACTTT | TRBJ1-6 | - | TRBD1 | TRBV7-2
CASSRWTGTYGYTF | TGTGCCAGCAGTAGATGGACAGGGACATATGGCTACACCTTC | TRBJ1-2 | once | TRBD1 | TRBV6-5
CASSFRGRYEQYF | TGTGCCAGCAGTTTCAGGGGACGGTACGAGCAGTACTTC | TRBJ2-7 | - | - | TRBV28
CASSSGINYGYTF | TGTGCCAGCAGTTCCGGGATAAACTATGGCTACACCTTC | TRBJ1-2 | once | - | TRBV27
CATSPGTGVEQYF | TGTGCCACCTCACCCGGGACAGGGGTCGAGCAGTACTTC | TRBJ2-7 | - | TRBD1 | TRBV6-5
CASSEEGQSFSTNEKLFF | TGTGCCAGCAGTGAAGAGGGACAGAGCTTTTCAACTAATGAAAAACTGTTTTTT | TRBJ1-4 | - | TRBD1 | TRBV2
CATREGPGGQYEQYF | TGTGCCACCAGGGAGGGTCCAGGGGGGCAGTACGAGCAGTACTTC | TRBJ2-7 | - | - | TRBV15
CATSGGTGGYGYTF | TGTGCCACCAGTGGCGGGACAGGGGGATATGGCTACACCTTC | TRBJ1-2 | - | TRBD1 | TRBV24-1
CASGRGSSSGANVLTF | TGCGCCAGCGGGAGGGGCAGTAGCTCTGGGGCCAACGTCCTGACTTTC | TRBJ2-6 | - | TRBD2 | TRBV5-1
CASSLRAGVYTF | TGTGCCAGCAGCTTGCGGGCAGGGGTTTACACCTTC | TRBJ1-2 | few | - | TRBV5-5